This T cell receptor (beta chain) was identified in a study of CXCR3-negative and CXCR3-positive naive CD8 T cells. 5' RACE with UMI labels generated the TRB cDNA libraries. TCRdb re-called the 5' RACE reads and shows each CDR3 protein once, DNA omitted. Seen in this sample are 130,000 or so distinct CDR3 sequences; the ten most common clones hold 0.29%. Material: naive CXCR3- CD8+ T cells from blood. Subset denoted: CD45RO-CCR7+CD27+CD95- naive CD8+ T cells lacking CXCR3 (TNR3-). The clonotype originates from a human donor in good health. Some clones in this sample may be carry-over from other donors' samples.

CDR3 sequence reads: CASSVESTANNIQYF. This chain links TRBV9 with TRBJ2-4. There are 15 residues in the CDR3. Per the germline V gene, CDR1 is SGDLS and CDR2 is YYNGEE.